These 29 T cell receptor beta chains came from one sample sequenced in a study of T-cell reconstitution after alpha-beta-depleted transplantation in children. Unique molecular identifiers were used in preparing the TCRbeta library. TCRdb redid the calling of the PCR reads with MiXCR, one entry per CDR3 protein. Among some 250,000 distinct CDR3 sequences listed, about 12% were seen once. This material consisted of PBMCs from the stem cell graft donor, taken from the stem cell graft. Receptors were obtained from a human donor who donated a stem cell graft to a child with acute lymphoblastic leukemia.

The table lists this clonotype with many counts. The rearrangement links TRBV5-1 to TRBJ1-3; D unclear. Germline CDR1 and CDR2: SGHRS and YFSETQ. The V and J ends lost 0 bases and 2 bases respectively, with 12 bases between them. The CDR3 is 16 amino acids. CDR3 amino acids: CASSLEPLRTGNTIYF. In DNA form, the CDR3 reads TGCGCCAGCAGCTTGGAACCACTTCGGACTGGAAACACCATATATTTT.

This clonotype was picked up many times. V and J are TRBV5-1 and TRBJ2-5; D call uncertain. Per the germline V gene, CDR1 is SGHRS and CDR2 is YFSETQ. V was cut by 6 bases and J by 2 bases, with 14 bases left in between. The CDR3 extends over 14 amino acids. DNA of the CDR3: TGCGCCAGCAAAGTTTCTGGCCCGCAAGAGACCCAGTACTTC. This translates into CASKVSGPQETQYF. Filled out from reference TRBV5-1 and TRBJ2-5, the complete variable domain reads KAGVTQTPRYLIKTRGQQVTLSCSPISGHRSVSWYQQTPGQGLQFLFEYFSETQRNKGNFPGRFSGRQFSNSRSEMNVSTLELGDSALYLCASKVSGPQETQYFGPGTRLLVL.

At least ten counts were recorded for this clonotype. In DNA form, the CDR3 reads TGTGCCAGCTCACAGGGACGTTGGAACACTGAAGCTTTCTTT. Its protein is CASSQGRWNTEAFF. This chain uses TRBV18 with TRBJ1-1; possibly TRBD1 for D (5 bases). V was clipped by 4 bases and J by 1 base, with 10 bases between them. Germline V gene lookup returns CDR1 KGHSH and CDR2 LQKENI. The CDR3 has 14 residues.

At least ten counts were recorded for this clonotype. J is TRBJ2-7 and V is TRBV7-6, with D perhaps TRBD1 or TRBD2 (5 bases each). The CDR3 is 14 amino acids. Germline V gene lookup returns CDR1 SGHVS and CDR2 FNYEAQ. The ends were cut back, 5 bases at V and 6 bases at J, with 17 bases in the middle. The chain's CDR3 is CASSPGSKVFEQYF. For the CDR3, the DNA is TGTGCCAGCAGCCCAGGGAGCAAAGTATTCGAGCAGTACTTC. Supplemented by reference TRBV7-6 and TRBJ2-7, the full variable domain reads GAGVSQSPRYKVTKRGQDVALRCDPISGHVSLYWYRQALGQGPEFLTYFNYEAQQDKSGLPNDRFSAERPEGSISTLTIQRTEQRDSAMYRCASSPGSKVFEQYFGPGTRLTVT.

This clonotype was seen at least ten times. The chain uses TRBV29-1 and TRBJ2-1, with a possible D match to TRBD2 (6 bases). The length of the CDR3 is 13 residues. V dropped 2 bases and J dropped 9 bases, with 14 bases sitting between them. Looked up from germline, CDR1 is SQVTM and CDR2 is ANQGSEA. The CDR3 here is CSVESRRGIEQFF. The DNA of the CDR3 is TGCAGCGTTGAAAGTAGGAGGGGAATTGAGCAGTTCTTC.

This clonotype came up many times. The V call is TRBV6-5, the J call TRBJ2-1; possibly TRBD1 for D (5 bases). CDR1 and CDR2 from the germline V gene are MNHEY and SVGAGI. CDR3 length equals 16 residues. V lost 9 bases, J lost 0 bases, and 18 bases lay in between. In nucleotides, the CDR3 is TGTGCCAGTTGGAAGGAGACAGTCAGCTCCTACAATGAGCAGTTCTTC. It is translated as CASWKETVSSYNEQFF.

This clonotype was seen a few times. The rearrangement links TRBV12-3 or TRBV12-4 to TRBJ1-6; 7 nucleotides match TRBD1. CDR3 length: 11 residues. V shed 5 bases and J 14 bases; nucleotides not matched to a gene: 3. Here the CDR3 DNA reads TGTGCCAGCAGTCGAACAGGGGCCCTCCACTTT. It encodes CASSRTGALHF.

This clonotype has a count of ten or more. The chain couples TRBV7-9 to TRBJ2-7; 7 nucleotides agree with TRBD2. Trimming removed 5 bases from V and 5 bases from J; junction bases left unmatched: 3. The CDR3 is 12 amino acids. CDR1 and CDR2 (germline): SEHNR, FQNEAQ (reference sequence). This CDR3 is CASSPAGDEQYF. DNA for the CDR3: TGTGCCAGCAGCCCTGCGGGGGACGAGCAGTACTTC.

This clonotype has a count of ten or more. This chain uses TRBV20-1 with TRBJ1-1; 7 nucleotides line up with TRBD1. Trimming cost V 1 base and J 9 bases; bases outside gene matches: 2. The CDR3 totals 11 residues. Germline-derived CDR1 and CDR2 are DFQATT and SNEGSKA (reference sequence). CDR3 sequence: CSARGDSQAFF. DNA for the CDR3: TGCAGTGCTAGAGGGGACAGTCAAGCTTTCTTT.

This clonotype was found a few times. This sequence joins TRBV9 and TRBJ2-1, with 9 bases matching TRBD2. The germline CDR1 and CDR2 sequences are SGDLS and YYNGEE. V shed 0 bases, J shed 4 bases, and the junction held 2 bases outside the gene matches. This CDR3 spans 15 amino acids. As DNA, the CDR3 is TGTGCCAGCAGCGTAGATAGCGGGGGTTACAATGAGCAGTTCTTC. Its protein product is CASSVDSGGYNEQFF.

This clonotype was counted ten times or more. This chain links TRBV7-2 with TRBJ2-5; tentative D call: TRBD2 (5 bases). Trimming pared 1 base from V and 4 bases from J, leaving 10 bases between. This CDR3 is 14 amino acids long. Germline CDR1 reads SGHTA; CDR2 reads FQGNSA. This CDR3 is CASSLGGRGETQYF. The CDR3 bases are TGTGCCAGCAGCTTAGGCGGACGGGGAGAGACCCAGTACTTC.

This clonotype was seen repeatedly, ten times or more. This chain joins TRBV6-1 and TRBJ2-3, with 8 bases aligning to TRBD1. This CDR3 comprises 13 residues. V was pared by 6 bases and J by 4 bases, with 3 bases of the junction left unmatched. CDR1 and CDR2 from the germline V gene are MNHNS and SASEGT. CDR3 in DNA: TGTGCCAGCAGCGTGGACAGGGCAGATACGCAGTATTTT. Protein product: CASSVDRADTQYF.

The chain is built from TRBV27 and TRBJ2-7; TRBD1 agrees at 8 bases. The CDR3 covers 15 residues. Trimming cost V 3 bases and J 5 bases; bases outside gene matches: 9. Germline CDR1 MNHEY, CDR2 SMNVEV (reference sequence). The CDR3 region is CASSLTGDYPHEQYF. CDR3 in DNA: TGTGCCAGCAGTTTGACAGGGGATTATCCCCACGAGCAGTACTTC.

This clonotype was observed at least ten times. Here the CDR3 reads CASSFGQGANEQFF. The CDR3 DNA reads TGTGCCAGCAGCTTCGGACAGGGGGCGAATGAGCAGTTCTTC. The chain joins TRBV7-2 to TRBJ2-1; TRBD1 matches at 11 bases. The length of the CDR3 is 14 residues. From germline, CDR1 is SGHTA and CDR2 FQGNSA. V lost 3 bases, J lost 7 bases, and 2 bases stayed unmatched.

There are a few counts of this clonotype. The chain employs TRBV6-5 and TRBJ2-3; a weak D match, TRBD1 (5 bases). Germline CDR1 MNHEY, CDR2 SVGAGI. The CDR3 loop spans 16 amino acids. The V and J ends lost 4 bases and 4 bases respectively, with 18 bases between them. This CDR3 is CASSFRTTSGPDTQYF. The CDR3 bases are TGTGCCAGCAGTTTTCGGACAACTTCGGGCCCAGATACGCAGTATTTT.

This clonotype came up a few times. The rearrangement links TRBV7-9 to TRBJ2-1, with 9 bases that match TRBD2. CDR3 length: 14 amino acids. V shed 5 bases and J 2 bases; nucleotides not matched to a gene: 1. CDR1 is SEHNR and CDR2 is FQNEAQ in the germline V gene (reference sequence). The CDR3, as DNA: TGTGCCAGCAGCCCTAGCGGGACCTACAATGAGCAGTTCTTC. Amino acids: CASSPSGTYNEQFF. Full variable domain (missing parts from reference TRBV7-9 and TRBJ2-1): DTGVSQNPRHKITKRGQNVTFRCDPISEHNRLYWYRQTLGQGPEFLTYFQNEAQLEKSRLLSDRFSAERPKGSFSTLEIQRTEQGDSAMYLCASSPSGTYNEQFFGPGTRLTVL.

The V call is TRBV19, the J call TRBJ2-1; possible D gene TRBD1, 5 bases. The CDR3 covers 10 residues. The germline CDR1 and CDR2 sequences are LNHDA and SQIVND (reference sequence). V was pared by 8 bases and J by 11 bases, with 10 bases between. DNA for the CDR3: TGTGCCAGTGGAACAGGCAAGCAGTTCTTC. Protein: CASGTGKQFF. The full variable domain, in which reference TRBV19 and TRBJ2-1 provide the parts outside the CDR3, is DGGITQSPKYLFRKEGQNVTLSCEQNLNHDAMYWYRQDPGQGLRLIYYSQIVNDFQKGDIAEGYSVSREKKESFPLTVTSAQKNPTAFYLCASGTGKQFFGPGTRLTVL.

This clonotype was observed at least ten times. V gene TRBV6-2 or TRBV6-3 combines with J gene TRBJ2-2; D gene uncertain. Deletions cut 4 bases from V and 3 bases from J, with 15 bases between. This CDR3 spans 16 amino acids. In germline, CDR1 is MNHEY, CDR2 SVGEGT. CDR3 sequence: CASSLPRQTDTGELFF. The CDR3, as DNA: TGTGCCAGCAGTTTGCCTAGGCAGACGGACACCGGGGAGCTGTTTTTT.

The genes are TRBV10-3 and TRBJ1-5, with D tentatively TRBD1 (5 bases). Per germline, CDR1 ENHRY and CDR2 SYGVKD. This CDR3 region has 15 residues. Trimming took 11 bases from V and 2 from J, leaving 19 bases between them. The CDR3 region is CAVSQGTDGNQPQHF. The CDR3 bases are TGTGCCGTATCTCAGGGTACTGATGGCAATCAGCCCCAGCATTTT.

This clonotype was observed many times. The chain is built from TRBV9 and TRBJ2-7; TRBD1 agrees at 9 bases. CDR3 length equals 16 residues. With V trimmed by 4 bases and J by 5 bases, 13 bases remained unmatched. Germline V gene sequence: CDR1 SGDLS, CDR2 YYNGEE. This CDR3 reads CASSPRYRDRVDEQYF. As DNA, the CDR3 is TGTGCCAGCAGCCCCCGCTACCGGGACAGGGTCGACGAGCAGTACTTC. Complete variable domain (other parts from reference TRBV9 and TRBJ2-7): DSGVTQTPKHLITATGQRVTLRCSPRSGDLSVYWYQQSLDQGLQFLIQYYNGEERAKGNILERFSAQQFPDLHSELNLSSLELGDSALYFCASSPRYRDRVDEQYFGPGTRLTVT.

In its sample, this clonotype was seen many times. The CDR3 loop is CASSEQASGYEQYF. As DNA, the CDR3 is TGTGCCAGCAGTGAACAAGCGTCCGGTTACGAGCAGTACTTC. The rearrangement links TRBV6-1 to TRBJ2-7; D is ambiguous. CDR3 length: 14 amino acids. The V end lost 2 bases, the J end lost 4 bases, and 12 bases lay between the germline ends. In germline, CDR1 is MNHNS, CDR2 SASEGT.

This clonotype showed up many times. A junction boundary mismatches the germline segment, possibly from a read error. The chain joins TRBV9 to TRBJ1-2; D is unresolved. The V gene's germline CDR1 is SGDLS and CDR2 YYNGEE. This CDR3 has 8 amino acids. This CDR3 reads CASSEKAF. Here the CDR3 DNA reads TGTGCCAGCAGCGAGAAGGCCTTC.

The chain uses TRBV9 and TRBJ2-5; D is undetermined. Per germline, CDR1 SGDLS and CDR2 YYNGEE. The CDR3 is made up of 14 amino acids. Deletions cut 3 bases from V and 2 bases from J, with 11 bases between. The CDR3, as DNA: TGTGCCAGCAGCGCCTCCGGAGTGCAAGAGACCCAGTACTTC. Its translation: CASSASGVQETQYF.

This clonotype was observed at least ten times. The rearrangement uses TRBV6-5 and TRBJ1-1, with TRBD1 as a possible D gene (5 bases). With 4 bases removed from V and 2 bases from J, the gap between germline ends came to 20 bases. The germline CDR1 and CDR2 sequences are MNHEY and SVGAGI. The CDR3 extends over 17 amino acids. CDR3 protein: CASSSPFQGPLNTEAFF. CDR3 nucleotides: TGTGCCAGCAGTTCCCCGTTTCAGGGTCCCCTTAACACTGAAGCTTTCTTT.

This clonotype has a count of ten or more. The chain employs TRBV15 and TRBJ2-3, with 9 bases that match TRBD2. This CDR3 spans 16 amino acids. Trimming at V came to 1 base and at J to 2 bases, leaving 4 bases not matched to a gene. CDR1 LNHNV and CDR2 YYDKDF come from the germline V gene (reference sequence). For the CDR3, the DNA is TGTGCCACCAGCAGAGGGCTAGCGGGGAACACAGATACGCAGTATTTT. Translated, it gives CATSRGLAGNTDTQYF.

This clonotype was recorded at least ten times. The rearrangement links TRBV5-1 to TRBJ2-7, with 12 bases identical to TRBD1. The V segment lost 1 base and the J segment 5 bases; nucleotides outside the gene matches: 4. CDR1 and CDR2 (germline): SGHRS, YFSETQ. CDR3 length: 15 amino acids. CDR3 region: CASSLSGTGGNEQYF. CDR3 in DNA: TGCGCCAGCAGCTTGTCCGGGACAGGGGGCAACGAGCAGTACTTC.

This clonotype was detected ten times or more. The chain uses TRBV6-1 and TRBJ2-4; 7 bases align to TRBD2. This CDR3 contains 16 residues. Trimming cost V 5 bases and J 2 bases; bases outside gene matches: 9. The germline V gene has CDR1 MNHNS and CDR2 SASEGT. The CDR3 nucleotides read TGTGCCAGCAGTCTTCGTGGGGGGGAGACCAAAAACATTCAGTACTTC. Amino acid sequence: CASSLRGGETKNIQYF.

As regards this clonotype: A much larger clone is a single base away; this may be a read error. The V gene is TRBV7-9, the J gene TRBJ2-7; 8 nucleotides match TRBD1. The V and J ends lost 2 bases and 4 bases, in that order; junction bases with no gene match: 10. The CDR3 is 16 amino acids. The germline V gene has CDR1 SEHNR and CDR2 FQNEAQ (reference sequence). The CDR3 protein is CASSLRGPGGSYEQYF. The DNA for the CDR3 is TGTGCCAGCAGCTTAAGGGGGCCAGGGGGCAGTTACGAGCAGTACTTC. Drawing the rest from reference TRBV7-9 and TRBJ2-7, the complete variable domain is DTGVSQNPRHKITKRGQNVTFRCDPISEHNRLYWYRQTLGQGPEFLTYFQNEAQLEKSRLLSDRFSAERPKGSFSTLEIQRTEQGDSAMYLCASSLRGPGGSYEQYFGPGTRLTVT.

The rearrangement links TRBV30 to TRBJ2-3, with D perhaps matching TRBD1 or TRBD2 (5 bases each). V shed 0 bases and J shed 1 base, with 14 bases lying between them. CDR1 is GTSNPN and CDR2 is SVGIG in the germline V gene (reference sequence). This CDR3 comprises 16 residues. The CDR3 sequence is CAWSVRMGRRTDTQYF. The CDR3 nucleotides are TGTGCCTGGAGTGTACGAATGGGACGGCGCACAGATACGCAGTATTTT.